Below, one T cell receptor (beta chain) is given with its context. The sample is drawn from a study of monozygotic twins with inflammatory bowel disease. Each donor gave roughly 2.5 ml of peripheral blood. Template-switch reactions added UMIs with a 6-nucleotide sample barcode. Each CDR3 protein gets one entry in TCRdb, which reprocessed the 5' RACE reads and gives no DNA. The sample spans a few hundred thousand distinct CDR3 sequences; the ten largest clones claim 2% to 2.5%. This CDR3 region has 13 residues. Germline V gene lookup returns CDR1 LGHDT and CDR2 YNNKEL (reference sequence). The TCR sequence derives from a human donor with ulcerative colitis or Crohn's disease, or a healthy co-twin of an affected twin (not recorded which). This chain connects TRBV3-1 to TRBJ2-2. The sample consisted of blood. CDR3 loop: CASSQGRTGELFF. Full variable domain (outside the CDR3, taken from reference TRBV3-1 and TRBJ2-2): DTAVSQTPKYLVTQMGNDKSIKCEQNLGHDTMYWYKQDSKKFLKIMFSYNNKELIINETVPNRFSPKSPDKAHLNLHINSLELGDSAVYFCASSQGRTGELFFGEGSRLTVL.